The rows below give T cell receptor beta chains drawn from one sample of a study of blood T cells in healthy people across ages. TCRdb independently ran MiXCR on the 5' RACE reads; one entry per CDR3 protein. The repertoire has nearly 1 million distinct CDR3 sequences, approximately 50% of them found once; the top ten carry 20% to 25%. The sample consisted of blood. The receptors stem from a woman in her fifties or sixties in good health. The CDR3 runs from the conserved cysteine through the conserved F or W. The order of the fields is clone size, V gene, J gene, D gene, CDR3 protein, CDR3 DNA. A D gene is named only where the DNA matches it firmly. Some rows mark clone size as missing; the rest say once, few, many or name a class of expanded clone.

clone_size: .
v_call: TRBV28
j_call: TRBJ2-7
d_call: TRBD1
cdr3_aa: CASSSDRGAFYEQYF
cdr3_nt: TGTGCCAGCAGTTCGGACAGGGGTGCTTTCTACGAGCAGTACTTC

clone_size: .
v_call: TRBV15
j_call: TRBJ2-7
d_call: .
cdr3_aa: CATSRDGSRLYNEQYF
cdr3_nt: TGTGCCACCAGCAGAGATGGGAGTCGCCTATACAATGAGCAGTACTTC

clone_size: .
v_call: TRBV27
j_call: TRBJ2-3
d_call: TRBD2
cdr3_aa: CASPGLATDTQYF
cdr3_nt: TGTGCCAGCCCGGGACTAGCGACAGATACGCAGTATTTT

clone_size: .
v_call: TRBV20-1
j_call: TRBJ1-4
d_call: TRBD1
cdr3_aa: CSARGWGQGLTEKLFF
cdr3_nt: TGCAGTGCTAGAGGCTGGGGACAGGGACTGACTGAAAAACTGTTTTTT

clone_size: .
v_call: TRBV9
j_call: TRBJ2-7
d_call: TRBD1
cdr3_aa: CASSSVPRQGDNEQYF
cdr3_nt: TGTGCCAGCAGCTCTGTCCCGAGACAGGGGGACAATGAGCAGTACTTC

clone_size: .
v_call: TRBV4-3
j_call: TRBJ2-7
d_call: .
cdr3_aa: CASSQLRGTGSYEQYF
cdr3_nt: TGCGCCAGCAGCCAGTTACGAGGTACGGGCTCCTACGAGCAGTACTTC

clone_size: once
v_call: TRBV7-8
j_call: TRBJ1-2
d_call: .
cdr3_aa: CASSPTVGNYGYTF
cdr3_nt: TGTGCCAGCAGCCCCACGGTGGGGAACTATGGCTACACCTTC

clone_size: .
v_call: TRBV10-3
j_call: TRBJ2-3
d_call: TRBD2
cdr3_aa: CAISTSGTDTQYF
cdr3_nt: TGTGCCATCAGCACTAGCGGGACAGATACGCAGTATTTT

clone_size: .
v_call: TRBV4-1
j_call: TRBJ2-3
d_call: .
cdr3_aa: CASSQADRSLTDTQYF
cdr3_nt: TGCGCCAGCAGCCAAGCCGACAGGTCCCTCACAGATACGCAGTATTTT

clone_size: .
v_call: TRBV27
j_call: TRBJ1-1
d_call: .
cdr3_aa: CASSWGKNTEAFF
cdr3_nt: TGTGCCAGCAGTTGGGGTAAGAACACTGAAGCTTTCTTT

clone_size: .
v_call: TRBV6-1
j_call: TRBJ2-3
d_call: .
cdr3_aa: CASSPTLTYTQYF
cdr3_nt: TGTGCCAGCAGTCCTACGCTCACGTATACGCAGTATTTT

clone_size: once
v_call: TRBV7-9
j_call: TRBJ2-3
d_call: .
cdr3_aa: CAGIRQLGDTQYF
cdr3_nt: TGTGCCGGCATCCGGCAGTTGGGGGATACGCAGTATTTT

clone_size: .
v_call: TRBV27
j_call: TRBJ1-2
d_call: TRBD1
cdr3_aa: CASSPRTGPYGYTF
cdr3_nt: TGTGCCAGCAGTCCTCGGACAGGTCCCTATGGCTACACCTTC

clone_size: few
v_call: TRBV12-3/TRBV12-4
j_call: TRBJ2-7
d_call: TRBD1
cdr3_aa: CASSKKGASIVYEQYF
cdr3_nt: TGTGCCAGCAGCAAAAAGGGGGCTTCAATCGTCTACGAGCAGTACTTC

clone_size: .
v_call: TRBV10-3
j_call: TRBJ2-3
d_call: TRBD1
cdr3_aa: CAISGDRGRTDTQYF
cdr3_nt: TGTGCCATCAGTGGGGACAGGGGGCGCACAGATACGCAGTATTTT

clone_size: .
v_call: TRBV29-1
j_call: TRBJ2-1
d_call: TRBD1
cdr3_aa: CSAGAGGGRVYEQFF
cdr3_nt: TGCAGTGCAGGTGCAGGGGGCGGAAGGGTTTATGAGCAGTTCTTC

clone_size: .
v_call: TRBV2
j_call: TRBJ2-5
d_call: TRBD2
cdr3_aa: CASSRTSGLGEETQYF
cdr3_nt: TGTGCCAGCAGCCGGACTAGCGGCCTGGGAGAAGAGACCCAGTACTTC

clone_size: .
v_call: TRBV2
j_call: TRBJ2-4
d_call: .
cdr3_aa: CASSEEDRALAKNIQYF
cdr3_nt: TGTGCCAGCAGTGAAGAAGACAGAGCCCTAGCCAAAAACATTCAGTACTTC

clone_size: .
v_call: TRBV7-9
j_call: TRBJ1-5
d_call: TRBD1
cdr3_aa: CASSSGSGTGWRNQPQHF
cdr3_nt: TGTGCCAGCAGCTCTGGTAGCGGGACAGGGTGGCGCAATCAGCCCCAGCATTTT

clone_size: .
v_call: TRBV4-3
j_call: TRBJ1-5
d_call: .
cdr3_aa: CASSQSWGMSNQPQHF
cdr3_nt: TGCGCCAGCAGTCAATCTTGGGGGATGAGCAATCAGCCCCAGCATTTT

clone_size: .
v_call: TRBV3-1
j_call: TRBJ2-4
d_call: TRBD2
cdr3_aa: CASSRSVSGLYNEQYF
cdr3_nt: TGTGCCAGCAGCCGTTCCGTTAGCGGGCTTTACAATGAGCAGTACTTC

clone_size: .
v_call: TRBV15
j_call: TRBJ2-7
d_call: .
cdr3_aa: CATSRGIRDGSSYEQYF
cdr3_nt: TGTGCCACCAGCAGAGGGATCCGGGACGGGAGCTCCTACGAGCAGTACTTC

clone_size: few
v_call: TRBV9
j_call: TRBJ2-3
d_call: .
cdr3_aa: CASSVGSGSTDTQYF
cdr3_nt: TGTGCCAGCAGCGTAGGTTCAGGAAGCACAGATACGCAGTATTTT

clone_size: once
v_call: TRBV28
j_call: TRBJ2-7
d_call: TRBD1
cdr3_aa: CASSSQGAKGVDEQYF
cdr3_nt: TGTGCCAGCAGTTCGCAGGGGGCAAAGGGGGTTGACGAGCAGTACTTC

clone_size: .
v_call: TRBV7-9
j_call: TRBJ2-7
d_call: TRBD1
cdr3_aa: CASSSQPGQGSYEQYF
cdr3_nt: TGTGCCAGCAGCTCGCAACCGGGACAGGGCTCCTACGAGCAGTACTTC

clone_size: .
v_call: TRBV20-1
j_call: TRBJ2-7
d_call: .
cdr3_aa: CSARGNRIPFEQYF
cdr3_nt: TGCAGTGCTAGAGGTAACAGGATCCCCTTCGAGCAGTACTTC

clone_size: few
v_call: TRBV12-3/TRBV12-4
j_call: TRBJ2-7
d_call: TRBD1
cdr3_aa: CASSSSGTVYEQYF
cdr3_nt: TGTGCCAGCAGTTCCTCCGGGACAGTCTACGAGCAGTACTTC

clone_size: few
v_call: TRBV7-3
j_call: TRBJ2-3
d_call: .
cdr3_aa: CASSWRERGVQYF
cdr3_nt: TGTGCCAGCAGCTGGAGGGAGAGGGGCGTGCAGTATTTT

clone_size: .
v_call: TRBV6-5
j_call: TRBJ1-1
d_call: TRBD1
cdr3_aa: CASSLTRTGMNTEAFF
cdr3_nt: TGTGCCAGCAGCCTAACCCGGACAGGCATGAACACTGAAGCTTTCTTT

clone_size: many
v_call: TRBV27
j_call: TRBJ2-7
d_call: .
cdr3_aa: CASSVRVDYEQYF
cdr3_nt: TGTGCCAGCAGTGTAAGGGTTGACTACGAGCAGTACTTC

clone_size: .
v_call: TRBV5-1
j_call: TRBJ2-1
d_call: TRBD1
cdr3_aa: CASSLEGQGSYNEQFF
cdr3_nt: TGCGCCAGCAGCTTGGAGGGACAGGGGTCTTACAATGAGCAGTTCTTC

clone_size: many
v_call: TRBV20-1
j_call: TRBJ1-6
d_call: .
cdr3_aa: CSARDGFRRSSGVSPLHF
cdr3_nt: TGCAGTGCTAGAGATGGGTTCCGTAGGTCTTCAGGGGTATCACCCCTCCACTTT

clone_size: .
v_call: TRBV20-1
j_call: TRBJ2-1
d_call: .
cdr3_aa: CSANVPTYAQGVAMGQFF
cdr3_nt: TGCAGTGCTAACGTCCCGACCTATGCTCAAGGGGTCGCGATGGGGCAGTTCTTC

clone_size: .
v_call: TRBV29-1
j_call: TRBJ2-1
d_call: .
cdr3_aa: CSVEEGSVSSYNEQFF
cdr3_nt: TGCAGCGTTGAAGAAGGTAGCGTAAGCTCCTACAATGAGCAGTTCTTC

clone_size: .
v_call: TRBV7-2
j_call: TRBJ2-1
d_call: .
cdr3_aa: CASSFGGHTEQFF
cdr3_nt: TGTGCCAGCAGCTTCGGGGGTCACACTGAGCAGTTCTTC

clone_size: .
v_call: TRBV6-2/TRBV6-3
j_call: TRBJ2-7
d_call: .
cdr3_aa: CASSYYTYEQYF
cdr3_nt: TGTGCCAGCAGTTATTACACCTACGAGCAGTACTTC

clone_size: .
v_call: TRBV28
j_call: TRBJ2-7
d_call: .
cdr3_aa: CASSLLSSYNEQYF
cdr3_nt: TGTGCCAGCAGTTTGTTGAGTTCCTACAATGAGCAGTACTTC

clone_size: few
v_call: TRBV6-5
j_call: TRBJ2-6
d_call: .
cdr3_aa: CASSYSASIITSSGANVLTF
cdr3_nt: TGTGCCAGCAGTTACTCGGCCTCTATAATAACGAGCTCTGGGGCCAACGTCCTGACTTTC

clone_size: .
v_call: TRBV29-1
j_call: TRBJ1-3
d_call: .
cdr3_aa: CSVAGAGLSSGNTIYF
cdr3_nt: TGCAGCGTTGCGGGAGCCGGCCTCTCCTCTGGAAACACCATATATTTT

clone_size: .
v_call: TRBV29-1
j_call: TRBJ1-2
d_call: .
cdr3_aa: CSVEENRRGYTF
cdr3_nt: TGCAGCGTTGAAGAGAACAGGAGGGGCTACACCTTC

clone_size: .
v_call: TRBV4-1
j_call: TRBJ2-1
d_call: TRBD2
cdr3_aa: CASGQGTSGSIKEQFF
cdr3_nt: TGCGCCAGCGGCCAAGGGACTAGCGGGAGTATCAAGGAGCAGTTCTTC

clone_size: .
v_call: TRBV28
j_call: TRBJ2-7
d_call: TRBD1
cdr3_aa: CASIETGGEQYF
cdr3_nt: TGTGCCAGCATCGAGACAGGGGGCGAGCAGTACTTC

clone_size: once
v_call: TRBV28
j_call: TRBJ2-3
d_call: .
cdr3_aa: CAIRTVSTDTQYF
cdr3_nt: TGTGCCATCAGGACAGTAAGCACAGATACGCAGTATTTT

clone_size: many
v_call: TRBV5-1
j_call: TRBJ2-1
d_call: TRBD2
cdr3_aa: CASSLVAGVGSYNEQFF
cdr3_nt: TGCGCCAGCAGCTTGGTTGCGGGGGTGGGCTCCTACAATGAGCAGTTCTTC

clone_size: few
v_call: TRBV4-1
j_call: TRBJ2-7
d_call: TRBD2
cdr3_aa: CASSQELGTSGAYEQYF
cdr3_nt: TGCGCCAGCAGCCAAGAGCTTGGGACTAGCGGAGCCTACGAGCAGTACTTC

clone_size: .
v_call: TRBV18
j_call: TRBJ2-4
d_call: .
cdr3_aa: CASSPSGERNIQYF
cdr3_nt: TGTGCCAGCTCACCATCAGGGGAACGGAACATTCAGTACTTC

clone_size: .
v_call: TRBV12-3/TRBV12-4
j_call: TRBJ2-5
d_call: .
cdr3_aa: CASSAHGAVAQYF
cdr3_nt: TGTGCCAGCAGTGCCCATGGCGCAGTGGCCCAGTACTTC

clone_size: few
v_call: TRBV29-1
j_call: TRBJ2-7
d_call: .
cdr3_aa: CSVLTQQGVGEQYF
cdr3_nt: TGCAGCGTTCTTACTCAACAGGGAGTGGGCGAGCAGTACTTC